This T cell receptor (beta chain) was recorded in a study of blood T cell repertoires in COVID-19. Overall study context: The origin of the acute and convalescent COVID-19 samples was the United States, Italy and Spain. T cells, B-cell-depleted T cells, or PBMCs supplied cDNA or gDNA.

The CDR3 totals 17 residues. After removal of 1 base from V and 0 bases from J, the junction contained 9 bases not matched to a gene. In germline, CDR1 is LGHDT, CDR2 YNNKEL (reference sequence). Under the authors' procedure: Amplified reference gene primers provided the basis for estimating nucleated cell counts. Produced via immunoSEQ multiplex PCR; TCRdb's table is partial and in-frame only. V and J calls and clone size follow that table, whereas D and trimming were derived from the DNA. This sample yields some 120,000 clones, of which 88% are seen a single time; about 1.5% belongs to the top ten.

The receptor was isolated from a human donor in a cohort sampled during active COVID-19. The chain has TRBV3-1 (or the pseudogene TRBV3-2) and TRBJ2-7; TRBD1 matches at 7 bases. Sequenced input: peripheral blood. The CDR3 loop reads CASSQALTGVSSYEQYF. The CDR3 DNA sequence: TGTGCCAGCAGCCAAGCGTTAACAGGGGTTAGCTCCTACGAGCAGTACTTC.